One sample yielded the 3 T cell receptor beta chains listed below, sequenced in a study of blood T cell repertoires in COVID-19 (dated by TCRdb to the early 2020s). Library creation used the immunoSEQ multiplex PCR assay. TCRdb took this table from immuneACCESS and kept in-frame rearrangements with V and J called. Such tables lack part of the clones; where checked against another copy, unresolved V genes explain under half of the gap, and the rest is unexplained. The sample table records hundreds of thousands of clones; approximately 88% of these occur just once. Together, the top ten hold around 6.5% of the sample. The sample consisted of peripheral blood. The receptors derive from a man between 60 and 75 years old who had recovered from COVID-19.

The V gene is TRBV14, the J gene TRBJ2-2; D ambiguous. The CDR3 has 13 amino acids. CDR1 is SGHDN and CDR2 is FVKESK in the germline V gene. Trimming stripped 1 base from V and 6 bases from J, with 6 bases between. The CDR3 nucleotides are TGTGCCAGCAGCCAAGTAAGCCCCGGGGAGCTGTTTTTT. Amino acid sequence: CASSQVSPGELFF.

This chain connects TRBV6-1 to TRBJ2-1; D might be TRBD2 (6 bases). The CDR3 is 16 residues long. The V and J ends lost 2 bases and 1 base respectively, with 12 bases between them. In germline, CDR1 is MNHNS, CDR2 SASEGT. As DNA, the CDR3 is TGTGCCAGCAGTGAAAGGGGTAGCGGATCCTACAATGAGCAGTTCTTC. As protein: CASSERGSGSYNEQFF.

In its sample, this clone was seen once. At one end the junction does not follow the germline gene, possibly because of a read error. This rearrangement joins TRBV7-2 to TRBJ1-1, with D unclear. CDR1 is SGHTA and CDR2 is FQGNSA in the germline V gene. This CDR3 is 14 amino acids long. CDR3 sequence (DNA): TGTGCCAGCTTAAGAGGGCCCGAGAGTCTTAAGCTTCCCTTT. Protein: CASLRGPESLKLPF.